This passage covers 15 T cell receptor beta chains from one sample sequenced in a study of T cells expressing NK-cell markers. TCRdb re-called the 5' RACE reads; every CDR3 protein appears as one record, without DNA. In total, the table holds roughly 350,000 distinct CDR3 sequences. The sequenced sample was blood T cells: a sorted CD56 or NKG2C T cell subset, CD4+ or CD8+ T cells, or bulk PBMC T cells (not recorded which). The source of these receptors is a man between 18 and 69 years old in good health.

The CDR3 protein is CASSGPGDRGLRGYGYTF. The chain combines TRBV6-1 with TRBJ1-2; with no DNA, the TCRdb D assignment of TRBD1 cannot be verified. The CDR3 runs 18 residues. Germline V lookup: CDR1 MNHNS, CDR2 SASEGT.

The chain carries TRBV20-1 and TRBJ2-3; as DNA is missing, the TRBD1 call by TCRdb cannot be tested. The CDR3 runs to 13 residues. Per the germline V gene, CDR1 is DFQATT and CDR2 is SNEGSKA (reference sequence). The CDR3 protein is CSAKGHPGDTQYF.

The chain recombines TRBV5-1 with TRBJ2-4; TCRdb selects TRBD1, and the lack of DNA leaves this call unchecked. Per the germline V gene, CDR1 is SGHRS and CDR2 is YFSETQ. The CDR3 is made up of 14 amino acids. CDR3 in amino acids: CASSLPDSLNIQYF.

The chain has TRBV6-6 and TRBJ2-7; the TRBD1 assignment by TCRdb is unverifiable without DNA. The germline CDR1 and CDR2 sequences are MNHNY and SVGAGI (reference sequence). The CDR3 is made up of 13 amino acids. This chain's CDR3 is CASSPSMGGTGYF.

The V and J genes are TRBV29-1 and TRBJ1-1; as DNA is missing, the TRBD1 call by TCRdb cannot be tested. The CDR3 has 12 amino acids. CDR1 and CDR2 (germline): SQVTM, ANQGSEA. This CDR3 is CSGDRGDTEAFF.

V is TRBV12-5 and J is TRBJ2-2; TCRdb's D gene call, TRBD1, goes unchecked for lack of DNA. Germline-derived CDR1 and CDR2 are LGHNT and FRNRAP. CDR3 size: 22 residues. CDR3: CASGFHRNTGGALFANTGELFF.

This sequence joins TRBV10-3 and TRBJ2-3. CDR1 is ENHRY, CDR2 SYGVKD, per germline. The CDR3 is 13 amino acids. CDR3 loop: CAISVSIEDTQYF.

V is TRBV12-3 or TRBV12-4 and J is TRBJ1-2; as DNA is missing, the TRBD1 call by TCRdb cannot be tested. This CDR3 is 16 amino acids long. CDR3 sequence reads: CASSFRDRVSVGGYTF.

The CDR3 is CASALEDGPTDTQYF. This chain joins TRBV6-1 and TRBJ2-3; TCRdb selects TRBD2, and the lack of DNA leaves this call unchecked. This CDR3 is 15 amino acids long. Germline assignment: CDR1 MNHNS and CDR2 SASEGT.

The chain combines TRBV12-3 or TRBV12-4 with TRBJ2-4; TCRdb selects TRBD1, and the lack of DNA leaves this call unchecked. CDR3 length equals 12 residues. The CDR3 spells CASEGAGNIQYF.

The rearrangement uses TRBV9 and TRBJ2-2; TCRdb selects TRBD2, and the lack of DNA leaves this call unchecked. The CDR3 totals 16 residues. The germline V gene has CDR1 SGDLS and CDR2 YYNGEE. The CDR3 loop reads CASSVLATPNTGELFF.

The V gene is TRBV4-2, the J gene TRBJ1-1; the D gene TCRdb calls, TRBD1, cannot be checked with no DNA. The CDR3 runs to 14 residues. Germline values: CDR1 LGHNA, CDR2 YNFKEQ. The CDR3 region is CASSGQHLNTEAFF.

The genes are TRBV6-2 or TRBV6-3 and TRBJ2-4; TCRdb calls TRBD2, which cannot be checked without DNA. CDR1 is MNHEY and CDR2 is SVGEGT in the germline V gene. CDR3 size: 16 residues. The CDR3 here is CASSPAGRTSKNIQYF.

The chain carries TRBV5-1 and TRBJ2-1; TCRdb selects TRBD2, and the lack of DNA leaves this call unchecked. Germline assignment: CDR1 SGHRS and CDR2 YFSETQ. The CDR3 is made up of 11 amino acids. CDR3: CASSLGLAQFF.

The CDR3 region is CASSYSRTSGVGEQYF. J is TRBJ2-7 and V is TRBV6-5; lacking DNA, the TRBD2 call made by TCRdb goes unchecked. The CDR3 totals 16 residues. Germline CDR1 and CDR2: MNHEY and SVGAGI.